This TCR beta chain originates from a study of radiation and T cells in renal cell carcinoma. Study findings and constraints: Baseline intratumoral clonotype presence is unknown without pretreatment biopsies.

The time point: baseline pretreatment blood. Treatment defined: 15 Gy SBRT to primary tumor, nephrectomy 4 weeks later. Measured with immunoSEQ multiplex PCR; TCRdb has only the in-frame clones, and not every one. The repertoire includes about 130,000 clones, approximately 90% of them detected once, and about 11% sits in the top ten. V shed 6 bases and J shed 0 bases, with 12 bases lying between them. Germline lookup yields CDR1 SNHLY and CDR2 FYNNEI. The CDR3 extends over 14 amino acids. As to this clone: Its antigen is unknown.

The input for sequencing was blood, taken from a patient whose treatment included radiotherapy and nephrectomy. The TCR comes from a woman aged 45-59 years with renal cell carcinoma. J is TRBJ2-7 and V is TRBV2, with D maybe TRBD1 (6 bases). CDR3 region: CASRSRGHSYEQYF. CDR3 nucleotide sequence: TGTGCCAGCAGAAGTAGGGGACACTCCTACGAGCAGTACTTC.